The rows below give T cell receptor beta chains drawn from one sample of a study of T cells in localized non-small cell lung cancer. This table comes from immunoSEQ multiplex PCR, and its TCRdb copy is limited to in-frame clones, with some not included. The sample records tens of thousands of clones, more than 80% being singletons. The sample was peripheral blood, taken before any cancer treatment. All receptors derive from a woman aged 35 to 75 with stage I lung adenocarcinoma. Each CDR3 is given with its conserved first and last residue. A D gene is named only where the DNA matches it firmly. A clone size is listed for some rows: how often the clone was seen (once, few, many), or a class if it is expanded.

>TRBV19|TRBJ1-1|.|TRBD1
TGTGCCAGTATCCCGACAGGGAAAAAGAACACTGAAGCTTTCTTT
CASIPTGKKNTEAFF
>TRBV13|TRBJ2-5|.|TRBD2
TGTGCCAGCAGCTTAGGGGGACTATATGAGACCCAGTACTTC
CASSLGGLYETQYF
>TRBV7-8|TRBJ1-2|.|.
TGTGCCAGCAGCTTAGCGGGGGAAGGCGGCTACACCTTC
CASSLAGEGGYTF
>TRBV18|TRBJ2-7|.|TRBD1
TGTGCCAGCTCACCCTCCCGAGGAGCCGACAGGGTTGGTTCCGAGCAGTACTTC
CASSPSRGADRVGSEQYF
>TRBV28|TRBJ1-6|.|.
TGTGCCAGCAGTTTAGGCCGGGGTACACTCTCCTCCTTT
CASSLGRGTLSSF
>TRBV2|TRBJ1-2|.|.
TGTGCCGGCTGGGTGGCTAACTATGGCTACACCTTC
CAGWVANYGYTF
>TRBV28|TRBJ2-5|.|.
TGTGCCAGCAGCCCCTTAGGGCAGGGTAGGGAGACCCAGTACTTC
CASSPLGQGRETQYF
>TRBV7-7|TRBJ2-1|.|.
TGTGCTAGCAGCTTAAAAACCCCGGGACCGTTCAATGAGCAGTTCTTC
CASSLKTPGPFNEQFF
>TRBV27|TRBJ2-1|.|.
TGTGCCAGCAGTTTTAACCAACACGATAATGAGCAGTTCTTC
CASSFNQHDNEQFF
>TRBV11-2|TRBJ2-2|.|.
TGTGCCAGCAGCCTCGTAGGGAGCACCGGGGAGCTGTTTTTT
CASSLVGSTGELFF
>TRBV5-1|TRBJ2-5|.|.
TGCGCCAGCAGCTCGTCGGTTAACCAAGAGACCCAGTACTTC
CASSSSVNQETQYF
>TRBV6-6|TRBJ2-5|.|.
TGTGCCAGCAGCCAGGTCCAAGAGACCCAGTACTTC
CASSQVQETQYF
>TRBV10-3|TRBJ1-1|.|.
TGTGCCATCAGTGAGTCGGGAAGACAATGGACTGAAGCTTTCTTT
CAISESGRQWTEAFF
>TRBV4-1|TRBJ2-1|.|.
TGCGCCAGCAGCCTTTCCGGGGGCTGGGAGCAGTTCTTC
CASSLSGGWEQFF
>TRBV19|TRBJ1-6|few|TRBD1
TGTGCCAGTAGTGCAAACGACAGGGGACCACTCCACTTT
CASSANDRGPLHF
>TRBV4-1|TRBJ1-2|.|.
TGCGCCAGCAGCCAAGAACAGGGAATGGACTATGGCTACACCTTC
CASSQEQGMDYGYTF
>TRBV6-5|TRBJ2-7|.|TRBD1
TGTGCCAGCAGTTGGGACAGGTACGAGCAGTACTTC
CASSWDRYEQYF
>TRBV29-1|TRBJ1-3|few|.
TGCAGCGTTGCGCTCAGACCATCTGGAAACACCATATATTTT
CSVALRPSGNTIYF
>TRBV5-6|TRBJ2-1|once|.
TGTGCCAGCAGCTTGGGGAACGCATACAATGAGCAGTTCTTC
CASSLGNAYNEQFF
>TRBV6-4|TRBJ2-1|.|TRBD2
TGTGCCAGCAGTGACTCCCCAGCGGGGGGCCTAAATGAGCAGTTCTTC
CASSDSPAGGLNEQFF
>TRBV6-1|TRBJ2-5|.|.
TGTGCCAGCAGTGAAGCTGTTACAGGGCCTCAAGAGACCCAGTACTTC
CASSEAVTGPQETQYF
>TRBV30|TRBJ2-1|.|TRBD2
TGTGCCTGGGAGTTTCACCGGGGACTAGCGGGGTTCAATGAGCAGTTCTTC
CAWEFHRGLAGFNEQFF
>TRBV6-1|TRBJ2-3|.|TRBD1
TGTGCCAGCAGTGGGACAGGGTCGTTAGATACGCAGTATTTT
CASSGTGSLDTQYF
>TRBV2|TRBJ1-1|.|.
TGTGCCAGCAGTGAATGGGGGATGAACACTGAAGCTTTCTTT
CASSEWGMNTEAFF
>TRBV7-6|TRBJ1-2|.|.
TGTGCCAGCAGCGATAACCAGAACTATGGCTACACCTTC
CASSDNQNYGYTF
>TRBV7-9|TRBJ2-7|.|.
TGTGCCAGCAGCTCTACCAGCGTCGGCACCTACGAGCAGTACTTC
CASSSTSVGTYEQYF
>TRBV6-5|TRBJ1-6|few|.
TGTGCTTCCCAGGGACCGAATAATTCACCCCTCCACTTT
CASQGPNNSPLHF
>TRBV28|TRBJ1-2|.|TRBD1
TGTGCCAGCAGTTTAGCCAGGGGGCGGGGCTACACCTTC
CASSLARGRGYTF
>TRBV15|TRBJ2-2|once|.
TGTGCCACGGGGAAACCGAACACCGGGGAGCTGTTTTTT
CATGKPNTGELFF
>TRBV6-5|TRBJ2-5|.|.
TGTGCCAGCAGTTGGACATCACAAGAGACCCAGTACTTC
CASSWTSQETQYF
>TRBV7-2|TRBJ2-7|.|.
TGTGCCAGCAGCTCACTTCGGTACGAGCAGTACTTC
CASSSLRYEQYF
>TRBV2|TRBJ2-3|.|.
TGTGCCAGCAGTGAACTGGATACGCAGTATTTT
CASSELDTQYF
>TRBV9|TRBJ1-2|.|.
TGTGCCAGCAGCGAGGTACAGGGACGCAGTGGCTACACCTTC
CASSEVQGRSGYTF
>TRBV19|TRBJ1-1|.|.
TGTGCCAGTAGAGCAACTGAAGCTTTCTTT
CASRATEAFF
>TRBV11-2|TRBJ1-2|.|TRBD1
TGTGCCAGCAGCACCGAGGGGGCAGGCTACACCTTC
CASSTEGAGYTF
>TRBV2|TRBJ1-4|.|.
TGTGCCAGCAGTGAAGCGCTTCGTAGTCTAACTAATGAAAAACTGTTTTTT
CASSEALRSLTNEKLFF
>TRBV6-6|TRBJ1-3|.|.
TGTGCCAGCAGTTACGGGAGCTCTGGAAACACCATATATTTT
CASSYGSSGNTIYF
>TRBV7-9|TRBJ1-6|.|.
TGTGCCAGCAGCCCAAGCTGGGATGACTATAATTCACCCCTCCACTTT
CASSPSWDDYNSPLHF
>TRBV7-8|TRBJ2-1|.|TRBD1
TGTGCCAGCAGCTTCGACAGGGGGCAAAACAATGAGCAGTTCTTC
CASSFDRGQNNEQFF
>TRBV7-2|TRBJ2-7|.|TRBD2
TGTGCCAGCAGTACGGGACTAGCGTTCTCCTACGAGCAGTACTTC
CASSTGLAFSYEQYF
>TRBV5-1|TRBJ1-1|.|.
TGCGCCAGCAGCTTGGGGGAGGGTATGTCTGAAGCTTTCTTT
CASSLGEGMSEAFF
>TRBV30|TRBJ1-3|.|.
TGTGCCTGGAGCGATCCAGGGCCTCGGAGAAACACCATATATTTT
CAWSDPGPRRNTIYF
>TRBV10-3|TRBJ2-5|.|TRBD2
TGTGCCATCAGTGATGCGGGGGGCCCAGAGACCCAGTACTTC
CAISDAGGPETQYF
>TRBV7-6|TRBJ1-1|once|.
TGTGCCAGCAGCCCGGGGACCCCAGGCACTGAAGCTTTCTTT
CASSPGTPGTEAFF
>TRBV7-2|TRBJ2-3|.|.
TGTGCCAGCAGGCCGACTCTTACAGATACGCAGTATTTT
CASRPTLTDTQYF
>TRBV4-3|TRBJ1-2|.|.
TGCGCCAGCAGCCAAGGGATTGGTCTTAACTATGGCTACACCTTC
CASSQGIGLNYGYTF
>TRBV5-8|TRBJ1-3|.|.
TGTGCCAGCAGAGAGGGGGCTGGAAACACCATATATTTT
CASREGAGNTIYF
>TRBV2|TRBJ1-4|.|TRBD1
TGTGCCAGCAGTGGCGCAGGGGGTAATGAAAAACTGTTTTTT
CASSGAGGNEKLFF
>TRBV7-2|TRBJ1-1|.|TRBD1
TGTGCCAGCAGCTTAATGGGACAGGGGACCACTGAAGCTTTCTTT
CASSLMGQGTTEAFF
>TRBV15|TRBJ2-3|once|TRBD2
TGTGCCACCAGCAGAGGGACTAGCGAGACAGATACGCAGTATTTT
CATSRGTSETDTQYF
>TRBV30|TRBJ1-5|.|.
TGTGCCTGGAGAGCCCGGGGACACCGCAATCAGCCCCAGCATTTT
CAWRARGHRNQPQHF
>TRBV7-2|TRBJ2-1|.|.
TGTGCCAGCAGCTTATACCGGGGGTTTGAGCAGTTCTTC
CASSLYRGFEQFF
>TRBV2|TRBJ1-4|.|.
TGTGCCAGCAAGAATCGGGGGGCGCGTGGGGAAAAACTGTTTTTT
CASKNRGARGEKLFF
>TRBV30|TRBJ1-5|.|.
TGTGCCTGGAGTCCACGCCCGGTGGGGGTTGGTCAGCCCCAGCATTTT
CAWSPRPVGVGQPQHF
>TRBV7-2|TRBJ2-1|once|TRBD1
TGTGCCAGCAGCTTAGAGGCAGGGGGCTACAATGAGCAGTTCTTC
CASSLEAGGYNEQFF
>TRBV7-9|TRBJ2-1|few|TRBD2
TGTGCCAGCAGCCACCGACTAGCGGGGAGTAGGAATGAGCAGTTCTTC
CASSHRLAGSRNEQFF
>TRBV5-1|TRBJ1-5|few|.
TGCGCCAGCAGCTTGGATGGGGTCTCCAATCAGCCCCAGCATTTT
CASSLDGVSNQPQHF